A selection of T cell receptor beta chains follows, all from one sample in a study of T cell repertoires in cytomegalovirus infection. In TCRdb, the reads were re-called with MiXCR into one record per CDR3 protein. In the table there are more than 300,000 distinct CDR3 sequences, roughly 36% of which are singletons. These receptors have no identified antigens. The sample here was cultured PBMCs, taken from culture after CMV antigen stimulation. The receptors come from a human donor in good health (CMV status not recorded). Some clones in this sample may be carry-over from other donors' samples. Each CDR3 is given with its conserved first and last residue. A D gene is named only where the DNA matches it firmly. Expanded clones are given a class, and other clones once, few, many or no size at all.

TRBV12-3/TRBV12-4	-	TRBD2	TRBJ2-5	CASSPLGVAGEETQYF	TGTGCCAGCAGTCCCCTGGGAGTAGCGGGAGAAGAGACCCAGTACTTC
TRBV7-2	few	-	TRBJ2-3	CASSWTDADTQYF	TGTGCCAGCAGCTGGACCGACGCAGATACGCAGTATTTT
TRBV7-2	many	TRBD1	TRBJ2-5	CASRPSRGQETQYF	TGTGCCAGCAGACCTTCCAGGGGGCAAGAGACCCAGTACTTC
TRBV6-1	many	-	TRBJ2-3	CASSGTSDTQYF	TGTGCCAGCAGCGGGACATCAGATACGCAGTATTTT
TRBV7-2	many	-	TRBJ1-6	CASSDKGPSSYNSPLHF	TGTGCCAGCAGCGATAAGGGCCCGAGCTCCTATAATTCACCCCTCCACTTT
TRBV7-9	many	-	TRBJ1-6	CASSLDPGEGYNSPLHF	TGTGCCAGCAGCTTAGACCCCGGGGAGGGTTATAATTCACCCCTCCACTTT
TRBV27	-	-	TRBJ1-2	CASSSRGSNYGYTF	TGTGCCAGCAGCAGCCGGGGCAGTAACTATGGCTACACCTTC
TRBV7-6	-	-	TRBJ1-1	CASSLAWAGHEAFF	TGTGCCAGCAGCTTAGCATGGGCAGGACATGAAGCTTTCTTT
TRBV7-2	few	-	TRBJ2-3	CASSLIGAGTGTDTQYF	TGTGCCAGCAGCTTAATCGGCGCGGGGACGGGCACAGATACGCAGTATTTT
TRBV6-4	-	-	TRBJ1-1	CASSPGEAGTEAFF	TGTGCCAGTTCACCCGGGGAGGCGGGCACTGAAGCTTTCTTT
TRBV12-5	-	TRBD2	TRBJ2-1	CASGLGLAGGGEQFF	TGTGCTAGTGGTCTTGGACTAGCGGGAGGAGGTGAGCAGTTCTTC
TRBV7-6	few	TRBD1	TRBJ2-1	CASSPRDRVYNEQFF	TGTGCCAGCAGCCCCCGGGACAGGGTCTACAATGAGCAGTTCTTC
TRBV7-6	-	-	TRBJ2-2	CASSSFGRQANTGELFF	TGTGCCAGCAGCTCCTTCGGGAGACAGGCCAACACCGGGGAGCTGTTTTTT
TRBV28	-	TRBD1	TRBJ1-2	CASLRRDRGDYGYTF	TGTGCCAGCCTAAGGCGCGACAGGGGGGACTATGGCTACACCTTC
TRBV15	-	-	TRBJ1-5	CATSRPGGQPQHF	TGTGCCACCAGCAGACCAGGTGGTCAGCCCCAGCATTTT
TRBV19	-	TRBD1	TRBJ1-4	CASTPGPGGNPATNEKLFF	TGTGCCAGTACCCCCGGGCCAGGGGGCAACCCCGCAACTAATGAAAAACTGTTTTTT
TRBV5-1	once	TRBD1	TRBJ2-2	CASSLQGKVTGELFF	TGCGCCAGCAGCTTACAGGGGAAGGTCACCGGGGAGCTGTTTTTT
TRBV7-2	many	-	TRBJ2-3	CASSYRPGPATQYF	TGTGCCAGCAGTTATCGACCCGGGCCGGCAACGCAGTATTTT
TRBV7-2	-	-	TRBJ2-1	CASSGSGLTYNEQFF	TGTGCCAGCAGCGGTAGCGGACTAACCTACAATGAGCAGTTCTTC
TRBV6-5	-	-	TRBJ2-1	CASSYGLGTGLSYNEQFF	TGTGCCAGCAGTTACGGGCTCGGAACGGGACTCTCCTACAATGAGCAGTTCTTC
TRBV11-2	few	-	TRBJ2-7	CASSWGGAGARYEQYF	TGTGCCAGCAGCTGGGGCGGGGCAGGGGCCCGCTACGAGCAGTACTTC
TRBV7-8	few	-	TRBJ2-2	CASSLDGRNTGELFF	TGTGCCAGCAGCTTAGATGGTAGAAACACCGGGGAGCTGTTTTTT
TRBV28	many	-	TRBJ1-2	CASSLGAGHYGYTF	TGTGCCAGCAGTTTAGGGGCAGGGCACTATGGCTACACCTTC
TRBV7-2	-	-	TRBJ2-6	CASSHTAGANVLTF	TGTGCCAGCAGTCATACAGCTGGGGCCAACGTCCTGACTTTC
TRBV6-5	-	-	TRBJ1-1	CASRSSGRSLGGAFF	TGTGCCAGCAGGTCGTCGGGACGATCCTTGGGGGGAGCTTTCTTT
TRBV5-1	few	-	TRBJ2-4	CASSLVTSVLAKNIQYF	TGCGCCAGCAGCTTGGTTACGAGCGTTCTAGCCAAAAACATTCAGTACTTC
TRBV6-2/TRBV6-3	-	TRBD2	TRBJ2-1	CASSYQAGEQFF	TGTGCCAGCAGTTATCAAGCGGGGGAGCAGTTCTTC
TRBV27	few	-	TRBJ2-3	CASSLAPWDTQYF	TGTGCCAGCAGCTTAGCCCCCTGGGATACGCAGTATTTT
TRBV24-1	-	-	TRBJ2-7	CATSDPQTEQYF	TGTGCCACCAGTGACCCACAAACCGAGCAGTACTTC
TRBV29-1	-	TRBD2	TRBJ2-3	CSVASGRALTDTQYF	TGCAGCGTTGCTAGCGGGAGGGCCTTGACAGATACGCAGTATTTT
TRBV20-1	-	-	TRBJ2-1	CSPRVGREQFF	TGCAGTCCCCGGGTCGGCAGAGAGCAGTTCTTC
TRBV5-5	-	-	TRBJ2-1	CASSLQGYEQFF	TGTGCCAGCAGCTTGCAGGGATATGAGCAGTTCTTC
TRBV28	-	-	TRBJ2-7	CASSLGGLPNEQYF	TGTGCCAGCAGTTTAGGGGGCCTCCCCAACGAGCAGTACTTC
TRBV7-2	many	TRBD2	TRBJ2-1	CASSLFRLAGGSSYNEQFF	TGTGCCAGCAGCTTATTCAGACTAGCGGGAGGGAGCTCCTACAATGAGCAGTTCTTC
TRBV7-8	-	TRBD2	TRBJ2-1	CASTLGGGRATYNEQFF	TGTGCCAGCACCTTGGGTGGCGGGAGGGCCACTTACAATGAGCAGTTCTTC
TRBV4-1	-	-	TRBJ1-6	CASSRILVGINSPLHF	TGCGCCAGCAGCCGAATACTGGTGGGGATTAATTCACCCCTCCACTTT
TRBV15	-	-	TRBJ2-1	CATSRDAGSSSYNEQFF	TGTGCCACCAGCAGAGACGCGGGATCCAGCTCCTACAATGAGCAGTTCTTC
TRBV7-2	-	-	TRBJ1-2	CASIASFDYGYTF	TGTGCCAGCATAGCCAGCTTCGACTATGGCTACACCTTC
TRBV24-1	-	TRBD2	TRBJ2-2	CATSDPSGRAVGELFF	TGTGCCACCAGTGACCCTAGCGGGAGGGCCGTCGGGGAGCTGTTTTTT
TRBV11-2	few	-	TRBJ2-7	CASSPRRTSYEQYF	TGTGCCAGCAGCCCGCGGAGAACGAGTTACGAGCAGTACTTC
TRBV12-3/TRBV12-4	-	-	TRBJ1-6	CASSLRGNSPLHF	TGTGCCAGCAGTTTGAGGGGGAATTCACCCCTCCACTTT
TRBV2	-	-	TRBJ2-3	CASRGGRGTDTQYF	TGTGCCAGCAGAGGAGGGCGGGGCACAGATACGCAGTATTTT
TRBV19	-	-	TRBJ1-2	CASSSLTAWGDGYTF	TGTGCCAGTAGCTCCCTGACAGCCTGGGGCGATGGCTACACCTTC
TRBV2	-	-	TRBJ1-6	CASSRDINSPLHF	TGTGCCAGCAGCCGGGACATCAATTCACCCCTCCACTTT
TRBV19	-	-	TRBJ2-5	CASKLAGFQETQYF	TGTGCCAGTAAGTTGGCCGGATTTCAAGAGACCCAGTACTTC
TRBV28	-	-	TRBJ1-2	CASSWGLYGYTF	TGTGCCAGCAGTTGGGGACTCTATGGCTACACCTTC
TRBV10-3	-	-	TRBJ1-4	CATRETTEHNEKLFF	TGTGCCACCCGCGAAACGACAGAACACAATGAAAAACTGTTTTTT
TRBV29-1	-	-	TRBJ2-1	CSVPRGSSSYNEQFF	TGCAGCGTCCCCCGCGGTAGCTCCTCCTACAATGAGCAGTTCTTC
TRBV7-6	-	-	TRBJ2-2	CASSFASFTNTGELFF	TGTGCCAGCAGCTTCGCTTCCTTTACTAACACCGGGGAGCTGTTTTTT
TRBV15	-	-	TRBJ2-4	CATSRDRENIQYF	TGTGCCACCAGCAGAGATAGGGAAAACATTCAGTACTTC
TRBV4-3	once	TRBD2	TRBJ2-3	CASSQDLSGRDTDTQYF	TGCGCCAGCAGCCAAGATTTGAGCGGGAGGGACACAGATACGCAGTATTTT
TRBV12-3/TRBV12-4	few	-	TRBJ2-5	CASSLTGGVYF	TGTGCCAGCAGTTTGACCGGAGGCGTATACTTC
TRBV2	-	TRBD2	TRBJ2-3	CATLAGAADTQYF	TGTGCCACGCTAGCGGGAGCGGCAGATACGCAGTATTTT
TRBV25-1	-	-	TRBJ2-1	CASSFDSNNEQFF	TGTGCCAGCAGTTTCGATTCGAACAATGAGCAGTTCTTC
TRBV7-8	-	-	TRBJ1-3	CASSLLDRWDTIYF	TGTGCCAGCAGCTTACTCGACCGCTGGGACACCATATATTTT
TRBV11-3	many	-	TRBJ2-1	CASSLDHGGSSSYNEQFF	TGTGCCAGCAGCTTAGACCATGGGGGGAGTAGCTCCTACAATGAGCAGTTCTTC
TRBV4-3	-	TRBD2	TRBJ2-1	CASSQLGTSRHEQFF	TGCGCCAGCAGCCAGCTCGGGACTAGTCGCCATGAGCAGTTCTTC